The T cell receptor beta chain under discussion was sequenced for a study of blood T cell repertoires in COVID-19. Study overall: Sites in the United States, Italy and Spain provided acute and convalescent COVID-19 samples. In each case, the material was cDNA or gDNA derived from T cells, B-cell-depleted T cells, or PBMCs.

Sequencing was performed with immunoSEQ multiplex PCR; in TCRdb, only in-frame clones are kept and a portion is missing. Of under 350,000 clones listed, around 85% were seen once; the top ten hold 8% to 13%. The CDR3 extends over 13 amino acids. The V end was cut by 5 bases, the J end by 0 bases, with 6 bases between. This clone occurred a few times. The receptor was isolated from a woman in her seventies with acute or convalescent COVID-19. The genes are TRBV12-3 or TRBV12-4 and TRBJ2-3; D may be TRBD2 (5 bases). Sequenced sample: peripheral blood. The CDR3 reads CASSKRSTDTQYF. The CDR3 DNA is TGTGCCAGCAGTAAGCGGAGCACAGATACGCAGTATTTT.